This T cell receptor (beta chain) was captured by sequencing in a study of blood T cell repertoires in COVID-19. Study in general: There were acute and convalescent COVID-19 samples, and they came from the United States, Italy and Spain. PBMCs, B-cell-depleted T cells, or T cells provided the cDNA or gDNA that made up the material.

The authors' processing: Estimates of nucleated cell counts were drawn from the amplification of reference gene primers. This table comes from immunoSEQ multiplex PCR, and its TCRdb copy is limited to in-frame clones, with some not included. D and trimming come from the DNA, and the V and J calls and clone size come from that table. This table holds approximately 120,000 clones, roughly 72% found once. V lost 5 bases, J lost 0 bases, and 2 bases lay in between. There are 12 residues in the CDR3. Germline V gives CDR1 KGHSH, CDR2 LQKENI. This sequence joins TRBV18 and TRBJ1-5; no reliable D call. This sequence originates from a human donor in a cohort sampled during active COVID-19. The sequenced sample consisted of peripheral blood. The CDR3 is CASSYSNQPQHF. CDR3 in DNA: TGTGCCAGCTCATATAGCAATCAGCCCCAGCATTTT. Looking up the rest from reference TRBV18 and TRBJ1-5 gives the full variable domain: NAGVMQNPRHLVRRRGQEARLRCSPMKGHSHVYWYRQLPEEGLKFMVYLQKENIIDESGMPKERFSAEFPKEGPSILRIQQVVRGDSAAYFCASSYSNQPQHFGDGTRLSIL.